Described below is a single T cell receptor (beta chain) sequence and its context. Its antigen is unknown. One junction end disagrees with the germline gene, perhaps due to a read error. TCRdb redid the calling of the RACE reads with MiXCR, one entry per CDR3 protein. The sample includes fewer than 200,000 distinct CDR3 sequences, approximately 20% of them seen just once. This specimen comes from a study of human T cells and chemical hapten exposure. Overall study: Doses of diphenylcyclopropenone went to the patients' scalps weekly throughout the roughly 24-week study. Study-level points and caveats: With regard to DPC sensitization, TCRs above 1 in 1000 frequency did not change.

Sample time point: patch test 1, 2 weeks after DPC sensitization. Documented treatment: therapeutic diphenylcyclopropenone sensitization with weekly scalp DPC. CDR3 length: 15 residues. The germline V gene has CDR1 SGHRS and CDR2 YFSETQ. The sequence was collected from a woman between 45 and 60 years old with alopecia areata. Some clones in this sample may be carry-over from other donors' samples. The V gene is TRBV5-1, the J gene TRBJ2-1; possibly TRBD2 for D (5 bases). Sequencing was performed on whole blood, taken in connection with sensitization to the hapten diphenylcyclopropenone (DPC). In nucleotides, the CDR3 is TGCGCCAGCAACTTGGAGGATCGGAGTTATGATGAGCAGTTCTTC. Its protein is CASNLEDRSYDEQFF. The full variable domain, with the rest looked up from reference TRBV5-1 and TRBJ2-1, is KAGVTQTPRYLIKTRGQQVTLSCSPISGHRSVSWYQQTPGQGLQFLFEYFSETQRNKGNFPGRFSGRQFSNSRSEMNVSTLELGDSALYLCASNLEDRSYDEQFFGPGTRLTVL.